This TCR beta chain was documented in a study of circulating CD8 cells and anti-PD-1 response in melanoma. From live CD3+CD8+TCRalphabeta+ cells, four PD-1 and/or TIGIT subsets were sorted. Using around 16 ng of total RNA, TCR libraries were made with the QIAseq Immune Repertoire TCR panel. MiXCR, run by TCRdb on the reads, gives a single entry per CDR3 protein. The repertoire consists of fewer than 550 distinct CDR3 sequences, with roughly 7.5% occurring once and the leading ten covering around 31%. The material sequenced was CD8+ T cells from PBMCs, taken at baseline or after one month of anti-PD-1 therapy (not recorded which). The receptor source for this set is a human donor with melanoma.

This clonotype is labeled as large. V gene TRBV27 combines with J gene TRBJ1-2; TRBD1 matches at 7 bases. The CDR3 runs to 14 residues. The trim removed 4 bases at V and 8 bases at J, leaving 10 bases unmatched. Germline lookup yields CDR1 MNHEY and CDR2 SMNVEV (reference sequence). CDR3 amino acids: CASSSYRGVEGYTF. CDR3 DNA sequence: TGTGCCAGCAGTTCTTACAGGGGAGTAGAAGGCTACACCTTC.